This TCR beta chain was found in a study of blood T cell repertoires in COVID-19 (TCRdb year 2020). Context from the whole study: Samples covering the acute and convalescent phases of COVID-19 were provided by collaborators in the United States, Italy and Spain. The prospective study material was composed of cDNA or gDNA derived from T cells, B-cell-depleted T cells, or PBMCs. Subjects who had been exposed to COVID-19, were actively infected with it, or had recovered from it provided the deeply sampled blood TCRbeta repertoires that made up the dataset. The repertoires were made available in a free public database intended to serve as a resource for research on the immune response to SARS-CoV-2. Samples were obtained from the ongoing ImmuneRACE study (first 160 participants) and from some 1,200 subjects provided by 6 global collaborators. The sample metadata nearly always contained a de-identified subject ID, COVID-19 status, age in years and sex. Where available, HLA class I and class II types were taken from metadata supplied by the sample provider and were not determined by assay-based typing. Overall study results and their limits: Clinical and demographic metadata were provided uncurated, with the amount varying by source and participant.

In the prospective study, participants were roughly 18 to 95 years old, resided in 25 or so geographic areas of the United States, and were enrolled through a virtual design. In the prospective study, participants were assigned to cohorts based on the clinical history participants reported in a screening survey and a study questionnaire. In the prospective study, mobile phlebotomists collected whole blood, serum and a nasopharyngeal or oropharyngeal swab from each participant. Over an approximately two-month period, participants in the prospective study had the option of providing additional blood draws and questionnaires. Prospective study blood samples were shipped either frozen or at room temperature before DNA extraction. TCRbeta CDR3 regions were amplified from genomic DNA using the immunoSEQ Assay, a bias-controlled multiplex PCR. The published analysis was carried out like this. The number of nucleated cells in each sample was estimated from the amplification of reference gene primers within the assay. Sequence reads were collapsed and filtered to measure the absolute abundance of every unique TCRbeta CDR3 rearrangement. For each sample, productive Simpson clonality was calculated by taking the square root of Simpson's diversity index across productive rearrangements. This immuneACCESS table, as held by TCRdb, lists in-frame sequences with V and J called but not all clones. Of the missing ones, under half trace to an unresolved V gene in checked studies; the others have no known cause. D and trimming come from the DNA, and the V and J calls and clone size come from that table. The sample table records some 200,000 clones; roughly 87% of these occur just once. Jointly, the top ten make up about 9.4% of the sample.

To note about this clone: The antigen it recognizes is unknown. Within one base of it there is no much larger clone, and no base qualities were kept.

Input material: PBMCs or T cells enriched from blood (not recorded which). The receptor was derived from a man aged 18 to 29 with acute COVID-19.

CDR3 region: CASSQTRVETQYF. The DNA reads TGTGCCAGCAGCCAGACCCGGGTAGAGACCCAGTACTTC. The chain is encoded by TRBV3-1 (or the pseudogene TRBV3-2) joined to TRBJ2-5; the D gene cannot be named for sure. Taken from cysteine to phenylalanine, the CDR3 has 13 residues. The read is trimmed to its CDR3 DNA, 39 bases read in frame from base 1. The V and J ends are trimmed by 3 bases and 4 bases, leaving 9 bases between them. Looking up the germline V gene (reference sequence) yields CDR1 LGHDT and CDR2 YNNKEL.